The 24 T cell receptor beta chains presented below share a single source sample, sequenced in a study of OX40 agonist ivuxolimab in advanced cancers. The table came from immunoSEQ multiplex PCR; TCRdb's copy has only in-frame clones and leaves some out. Altogether roughly 56,000 clones are present, 80% to 90% being singletons, with the ten largest covering about 0.8%. This material consisted of CD4+ or CD8+ T cells sorted from blood, taken in a trial of the OX40 agonist ivuxolimab. The receptors shown here come from an adult with an advanced solid tumor such as melanoma, head and neck, liver or kidney cancer.

The V gene is TRBV30, the J gene TRBJ2-3, with D possibly being TRBD2 (8 bases). Germline V gene lookup returns CDR1 GTSNPN and CDR2 SVGIG (reference sequence). This CDR3 region has 17 residues. V was trimmed by 0 bases and J by 5 bases, leaving 21 bases between them. CDR3 DNA sequence: TGTGCCTGGAGTGTAAGCCAGGGGGGGACTAGAGGAGATACGCAGTATTTT. Its translation is CAWSVSQGGTRGDTQYF.

The V call is TRBV5-6, the J call TRBJ2-2; D is possibly TRBD1 (5 bases). Trimming shortened V by 0 bases and J by 5 bases, and 8 bases separated the two germline ends. Germline V CDR1 and CDR2: SGHDT, YYEEEE. The CDR3 contains 14 residues. CDR3 nucleotides: TGTGCCAGCAGCTTGGAAGGGGTTACCGGGGAGCTGTTTTTT. Its translation is CASSLEGVTGELFF.

The chain recombines TRBV7-2 with TRBJ2-7; no reliable D call. V was pared by 1 base and J by 1 base, with 5 bases between. The CDR3 length is 13 residues. CDR1 and CDR2 (germline): SGHTA, FQGNSA. In DNA, the CDR3 is TGTGCCAGCAGCTTAGGCCATTCCTACGAGCAGTACTTC. Its protein product is CASSLGHSYEQYF.

This sequence joins TRBV5-1 and TRBJ2-2; D not certain. V lost 0 bases and J 3 bases, leaving 12 bases between the germline ends. The CDR3 has 16 amino acids. Per the germline V gene, CDR1 is SGHRS and CDR2 is YFSETQ. In nucleotides, the CDR3 is TGCGCCAGCAGCTTGGGGGCGACCTCAGACACCGGGGAGCTGTTTTTT. Its protein product is CASSLGATSDTGELFF.

For this clone: Other DNA sequences in the sample encode the same CDR3. J is TRBJ2-5 and V is TRBV7-2; weak D call: TRBD1 (6 bases). CDR1 SGHTA and CDR2 FQGNSA come from the germline V gene. V dropped 2 bases and J dropped 2 bases, with 9 bases sitting between them. The CDR3 is 14 amino acids. Here the CDR3 DNA reads TGTGCCAGCAGCTTATACAGGGATCAAGAGACCCAGTACTTC. This gives the protein CASSLYRDQETQYF.

This clone has a handful of counts. This chain links TRBV5-1 with TRBJ1-1; 10 bases agree with TRBD1. The junction had 11 bases not matched to a gene; V was cut back by 4 bases and J by 5 bases. Per the germline V gene, CDR1 is SGHRS and CDR2 is YFSETQ. There are 16 residues in the CDR3. DNA of the CDR3: TGCGCCAGCAGCCGGGACAGGGGACCACTAAATACTGAAGCTTTCTTT. Translation: CASSRDRGPLNTEAFF.

The gene calls are TRBV18 and TRBJ2-1, with 8 positions matching TRBD2. V dropped 3 bases and J dropped 5; count of bases not matched to a gene: 9. The germline V gene has CDR1 KGHSH and CDR2 LQKENI. The CDR3 length is 16 residues. The CDR3: CASSPTGTRTNNEQFF. CDR3 sequence (DNA): TGTGCCAGCTCACCGACCGGGACTAGGACGAACAATGAGCAGTTCTTC.

CDR3: CASSPYLSSNEKLFF. Written as DNA, the CDR3 is TGTGCCAGCAGCCCTTACCTTAGTTCTAATGAAAAACTGTTTTTT. The chain uses TRBV7-2 and TRBJ1-4; D remains ambiguous. This CDR3 comprises 15 residues. Germline CDR1 SGHTA, CDR2 FQGNSA. V lost 5 bases and J lost 3, with 13 bases in between.

The chain links TRBV2 to TRBJ1-4, with 7 bases aligning to TRBD1. CDR3 length equals 14 residues. Germline V gene data show CDR1 as SNHLY and CDR2 as FYNNEI. V shed 4 bases, J shed 7 bases, and the junction held 6 bases outside the gene matches. The CDR3 is CASSGAGGTEKLFF. Here the CDR3 DNA reads TGTGCCAGCAGTGGGGCAGGGGGGACTGAAAAACTGTTTTTT.

The V call is TRBV15, the J call TRBJ1-5, with TRBD1 matching 8 bases. The CDR3 is 15 residues long. The V segment lost 0 bases and the J segment 6 bases; nucleotides outside the gene matches: 4. Germline CDR1 reads LNHNV; CDR2 reads YYDKDF (reference sequence). The CDR3 spells CATSRDTTGGQPQHF. The CDR3 DNA reads TGTGCCACCAGCAGAGATACTACAGGGGGTCAGCCCCAGCATTTT.

The J gene is TRBJ1-3, the V gene TRBV6-1, with 7 bases matching TRBD1. This CDR3 has 16 amino acids. The germline CDR1 and CDR2 sequences are MNHNS and SASEGT. With V trimmed by 4 bases and J by 1 base, 7 bases remained unmatched. This CDR3 reads CASSGGPTGSGNTIYF. CDR3 DNA sequence: TGTGCCAGCAGTGGGGGACCGACAGGGTCTGGAAACACCATATATTTT.

Relative to its sample, this clone is medium-sized. V usage is TRBV5-1 and J usage is TRBJ1-4, with a weak D call TRBD1 (6 bases). This CDR3 contains 16 residues. CDR1 and CDR2 from the germline V gene are SGHRS and YFSETQ. Trimming left V 2 bases short and J 5 bases short, with 16 bases between. In nucleotides, the CDR3 is TGCGCCAGCAGCTTATTACCACAGGGCTCGAATGAAAAACTGTTTTTT. Its protein product is CASSLLPQGSNEKLFF.

This rearrangement joins TRBV14 to TRBJ2-7; D not resolved. CDR1 and CDR2 from the germline V gene are SGHDN and FVKESK. This CDR3 is 16 amino acids long. With 0 bases removed from V and 0 bases from J, the gap between germline ends came to 12 bases. This CDR3 reads CASSQDNGYSSYEQYF. CDR3 sequence (DNA): TGTGCCAGCAGCCAAGATAACGGCTATAGCTCCTACGAGCAGTACTTC.

The chain joins TRBV5-1 to TRBJ1-1, with 9 bases matching TRBD1. V shed 5 bases and J 5 bases; nucleotides not matched to a gene: 10. Germline-derived CDR1 and CDR2 are SGHRS and YFSETQ. The CDR3 runs 15 residues. The CDR3 DNA reads as TGCGCCAGCAGACGTACAGGGGGCGCGGAGACTGAAGCTTTCTTT. Translated: CASRRTGGAETEAFF.

Only one count was recorded for this clone. The chain carries TRBV5-4 and TRBJ2-1, with TRBD2 identical over 9 bases. After removal of 0 bases from V and 5 bases from J, the junction contained 9 bases not matched to a gene. Germline CDR1 is SGHNT and CDR2 is YYREEE (reference sequence). The CDR3 extends over 17 amino acids. The CDR3 reads CASSLGSGSIPDNEQFF. As DNA, the CDR3 is TGTGCCAGCAGCTTGGGTAGCGGGAGTATACCTGACAATGAGCAGTTCTTC.

This clone came up once. This rearrangement joins TRBV18 to TRBJ2-7; 7 bases agree with TRBD2. After removal of 6 bases from V and 2 bases from J, the junction contained 10 bases not matched to a gene. Germline values: CDR1 KGHSH, CDR2 LQKENI. The CDR3 is 15 residues long. The chain's CDR3 is CASSLGTTATYEQYF. The CDR3 region has the DNA TGTGCCAGCTCCCTCGGGACTACCGCCACCTACGAGCAGTACTTC.

The chain has TRBV6-6 and TRBJ2-7; the match to TRBD1 covers 9 bases. The CDR3 spans 15 residues. V lost 4 bases to trimming and J lost 1 base; unmatched junction nucleotides: 5. CDR1 is MNHNY, CDR2 SVGAGI, per germline (reference sequence). The chain's CDR3 is CASSSRTGESYEQYF. The CDR3 nucleotides read TGTGCCAGCAGTTCTAGGACAGGGGAATCCTACGAGCAGTACTTC.

The V and J genes are TRBV19 and TRBJ1-5; the D gene is possibly TRBD1 (5 bases). V was shortened by 5 bases and J by 1 base, with 12 bases between the two germline ends. The CDR3 runs to 15 residues. Looked up from germline, CDR1 is LNHDA and CDR2 is SQIVND (reference sequence). In DNA form, the CDR3 reads TGTGCCAGTAGTTCCCGGGGGGTCAGCAATCAGCCCCAGCATTTT. Translating gives CASSSRGVSNQPQHF.

The CDR3 sequence: CASSKTGTITDTQYF. The CDR3, as DNA: TGTGCCAGCAGCAAAACAGGGACCATCACAGATACGCAGTATTTT. J is TRBJ2-3 and V is TRBV5-4; a weak D match, TRBD1 (6 bases). CDR3 length equals 15 residues. Trimming shortened V by 4 bases and J by 2 bases, and 14 bases separated the two germline ends. The germline V gene has CDR1 SGHNT and CDR2 YYREEE (reference sequence).

This clone came up a few times. This chain uses TRBV10-3 with TRBJ2-5; the D gene is possibly TRBD2 (6 bases). The CDR3 extends over 16 amino acids. CDR1 ENHRY and CDR2 SYGVKD come from the germline V gene. The V gene lost 4 bases and the J gene lost 4 bases, with 19 bases spanning the gap. The CDR3 region has the DNA TGTGCCATCAGTGGTTCCGGGAGTCCCAGCTCAGAGACCCAGTACTTC. Protein: CAISGSGSPSSETQYF.

Written as DNA, the CDR3 is TGTGCCAGCAGTCTATACAGGGTTAGCACCGGGGAGCTGTTTTTT. Translating it yields CASSLYRVSTGELFF. This chain links TRBV28 with TRBJ2-2, with D perhaps matching TRBD1 (6 bases). Deletions cut 5 bases from V and 4 bases from J, with 14 bases between. The length of the CDR3 is 15 residues. Germline CDR1 reads MDHEN; CDR2 reads SYDVKM.

This chain uses TRBV7-5 with TRBJ2-1; the table assigns TRBD2, which was not confirmed against the DNA. TRBV7-5 is a known pseudogene. The CDR3 has 12 amino acids. The CDR3 DNA is TGTGCCAGAAGCCAGCGGATTCGAGAGCAGTTCTTC. This encodes CARSQRIREQFF.

The chain carries TRBV5-6 and TRBJ1-6, with a possible D match to TRBD1 (5 bases). CDR3 length: 14 amino acids. Trimming pared 2 bases from V and 4 bases from J, leaving 7 bases between. The V gene's germline CDR1 is SGHDT and CDR2 YYEEEE. For the CDR3, the DNA is TGTGCCAGCAGCTTCCGACAGTATAATTCACCCCTCCACTTT. As protein: CASSFRQYNSPLHF.

This clone was detected a few times. The rearrangement uses TRBV15 and TRBJ1-5; D ambiguous. This CDR3 comprises 14 residues. The V gene lost 0 bases and the J gene lost 4 bases, with 7 bases spanning the gap. In germline, CDR1 is LNHNV, CDR2 YYDKDF (reference sequence). The CDR3 region is CATSRDKGNQPQHF. The CDR3 nucleotides are TGTGCCACCAGCAGAGATAAGGGTAATCAGCCCCAGCATTTT.